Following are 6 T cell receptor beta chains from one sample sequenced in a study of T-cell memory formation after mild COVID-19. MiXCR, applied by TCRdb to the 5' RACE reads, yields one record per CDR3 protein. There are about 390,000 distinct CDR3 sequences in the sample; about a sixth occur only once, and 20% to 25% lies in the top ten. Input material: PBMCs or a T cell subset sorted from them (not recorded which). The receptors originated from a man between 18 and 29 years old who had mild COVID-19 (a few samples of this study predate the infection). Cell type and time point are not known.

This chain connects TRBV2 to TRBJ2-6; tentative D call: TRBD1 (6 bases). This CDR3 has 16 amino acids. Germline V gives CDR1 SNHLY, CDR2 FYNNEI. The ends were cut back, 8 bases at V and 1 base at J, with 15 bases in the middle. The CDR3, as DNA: TGTGCCAGCGGCAGGACAGTGACGTCTGGGGCCAACGTCCTGACTTTC. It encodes CASGRTVTSGANVLTF.

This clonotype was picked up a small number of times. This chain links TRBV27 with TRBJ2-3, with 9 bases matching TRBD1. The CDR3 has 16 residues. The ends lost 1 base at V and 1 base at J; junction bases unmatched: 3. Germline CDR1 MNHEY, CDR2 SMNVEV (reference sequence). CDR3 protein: CASSLLRTGGTDTQYF. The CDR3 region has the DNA TGTGCCAGCAGTTTATTAAGGACAGGGGGCACAGATACGCAGTATTTT.

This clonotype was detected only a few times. As DNA, the CDR3 is TGTGCCAGCAGTGAAAGCCGGGACAGGAACACTGAAGCTTTCTTT. This sequence encodes CASSESRDRNTEAFF. The chain is built from TRBV6-2 or TRBV6-3 and TRBJ1-1; 7 bases fit TRBD1. The V segment lost 5 bases and the J segment 1 base; nucleotides outside the gene matches: 7. CDR1 is MNHEY, CDR2 SVGEGT, per germline. The CDR3 is 15 amino acids.

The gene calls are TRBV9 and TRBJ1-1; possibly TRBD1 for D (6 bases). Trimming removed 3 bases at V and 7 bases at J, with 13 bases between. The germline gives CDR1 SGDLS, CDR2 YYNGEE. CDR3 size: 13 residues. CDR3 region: CASSAKLQGEAFF. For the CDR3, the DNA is TGTGCCAGCAGCGCAAAATTACAGGGTGAAGCTTTCTTT.

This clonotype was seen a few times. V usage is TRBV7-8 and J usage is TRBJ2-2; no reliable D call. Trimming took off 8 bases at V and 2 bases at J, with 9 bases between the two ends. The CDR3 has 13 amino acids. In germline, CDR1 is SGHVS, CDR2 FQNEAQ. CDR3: CASPPRNTGELFF. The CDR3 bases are TGTGCCAGCCCGCCCAGAAACACCGGGGAGCTGTTTTTT.

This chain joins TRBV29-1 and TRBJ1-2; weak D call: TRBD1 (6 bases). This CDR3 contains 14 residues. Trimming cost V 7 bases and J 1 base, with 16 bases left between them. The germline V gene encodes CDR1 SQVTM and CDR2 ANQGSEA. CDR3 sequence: CSAVQGADNYGYTF. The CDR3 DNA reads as TGCAGCGCTGTACAGGGAGCAGATAACTATGGCTACACCTTC. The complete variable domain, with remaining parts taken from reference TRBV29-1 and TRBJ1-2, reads SAVISQKPSRDICQRGTSLTIQCQVDSQVTMMFWYRQQPGQSLTLIATANQGSEATYESGFVIDKFPISRPNLTFSTLTVSNMSPEDSSIYLCSAVQGADNYGYTFGSGTRLTVV.